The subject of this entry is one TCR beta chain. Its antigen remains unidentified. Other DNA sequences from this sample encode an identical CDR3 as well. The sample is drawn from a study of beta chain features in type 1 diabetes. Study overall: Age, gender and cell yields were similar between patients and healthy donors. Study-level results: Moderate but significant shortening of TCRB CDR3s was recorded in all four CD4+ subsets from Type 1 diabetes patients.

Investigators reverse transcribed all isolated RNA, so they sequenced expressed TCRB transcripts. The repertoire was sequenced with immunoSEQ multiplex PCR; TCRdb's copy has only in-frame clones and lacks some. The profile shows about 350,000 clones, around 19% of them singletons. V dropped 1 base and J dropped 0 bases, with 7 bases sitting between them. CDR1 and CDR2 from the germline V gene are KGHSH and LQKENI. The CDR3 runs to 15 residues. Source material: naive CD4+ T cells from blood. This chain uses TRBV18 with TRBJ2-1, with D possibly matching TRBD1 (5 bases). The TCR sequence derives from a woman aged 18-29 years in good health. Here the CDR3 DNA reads TGTGCCAGCTCACCACGGCAGGGCTCCTACAATGAGCAGTTCTTC. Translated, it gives CASSPRQGSYNEQFF.